A single sample is the source of the 5 T cell receptor beta chains below, sequenced in a study of CD8 T cells in Susac syndrome. Random hexamers were used to reverse transcribe 0.5 to 1 ug of RNA. TCRdb re-called the immunoSEQ multiplex PCR reads with MiXCR, one entry per CDR3 protein. This table holds 110,000 to 150,000 distinct CDR3 sequences, approximately 95% found once. The sequenced sample consisted of CD8+ T cells from PBMCs. These receptor sequences come from a human donor in good health.

This sequence joins TRBV15 and TRBJ2-7, with D maybe TRBD1 (6 bases). Trimming took off 3 bases at V and 4 bases at J, with 10 bases between the two ends. The germline CDR1 and CDR2 sequences are LNHNV and YYDKDF (reference sequence). The CDR3 extends over 13 amino acids. CDR3 DNA sequence: TGTGCCACCAGCAGGACCCAGGGGTACGAGCAGTACTTC. Protein sequence: CATSRTQGYEQYF.

The chain links TRBV20-1 to TRBJ2-5, with D perhaps matching TRBD1 (5 bases). Germline V gives CDR1 DFQATT, CDR2 SNEGSKA (reference sequence). The CDR3 is 13 residues long. Trimming stripped 0 bases from V and 8 bases from J, with 13 bases between. The CDR3 reads CSARDVGVATQYF. Here the CDR3 DNA reads TGCAGTGCTAGAGATGTAGGGGTAGCCACCCAGTACTTC.

This rearrangement joins TRBV29-1 to TRBJ2-1, with D hard to call. Trimming took off 6 bases at V and 8 bases at J, with 11 bases between the two ends. CDR1 is SQVTM, CDR2 ANQGSEA, per germline. The CDR3 sequence is 11 residues long. CDR3: CSVALGYEQFF. The CDR3, as DNA: TGCAGCGTGGCCCTGGGCTATGAGCAGTTCTTC.

The genes are TRBV27 and TRBJ1-1; maybe TRBD1 (6 bases). The germline gives CDR1 MNHEY, CDR2 SMNVEV (reference sequence). The V end lost 0 bases, the J end lost 4 bases, and 9 bases lay between the germline ends. The CDR3 sequence is 14 residues long. Here the CDR3 DNA reads TGTGCCAGCAGTTTATCCGGACAGTTCACTGAAGCTTTCTTT. Protein product: CASSLSGQFTEAFF.

V and J are TRBV13 and TRBJ2-1, with D perhaps matching TRBD1 (5 bases). The CDR3 covers 14 residues. Germline V CDR1 and CDR2: PRHDT, FYEKMQ (reference sequence). The ends were cut back, 5 bases at V and 5 bases at J, with 13 bases in the middle. CDR3 amino acids: CASSLPDSHNEQFF. The CDR3 DNA sequence: TGTGCCAGCAGCCTCCCCGACAGCCACAATGAGCAGTTCTTC.